This T cell receptor beta chain was sequenced in a study of blood T cell repertoires in COVID-19. About the research overall: PBMCs, B-cell-depleted T cells, or T cells were the source of the cDNA or gDNA that made up the material.

Trimming cost V 2 bases and J 0 bases, with 19 bases left between them. This CDR3 spans 18 amino acids. CDR1 is SGHTA, CDR2 FQGNSA, per germline. In the authors' methods: By means of reference gene primer amplification, nucleated cell counts were estimated. Clones were sequenced by immunoSEQ multiplex PCR, and TCRdb holds only the in-frame ones, with some missing. Clone size and V and J calls were adopted from that table, with D and trimming inferred from the DNA. The sample carries roughly 13,000 clones, roughly nine tenths recorded once. V and J are TRBV7-2 and TRBJ1-1; tentative D call: TRBD1 (5 bases). The sequenced sample consisted of peripheral blood. The source of this sequence is a human donor in a cohort sampled during active COVID-19. In nucleotides, the CDR3 is TGTGCCAGCAGCTTAAGGGACTTGCGCGGGGGACTGAACACTGAAGCTTTCTTT. Amino acid sequence: CASSLRDLRGGLNTEAFF.